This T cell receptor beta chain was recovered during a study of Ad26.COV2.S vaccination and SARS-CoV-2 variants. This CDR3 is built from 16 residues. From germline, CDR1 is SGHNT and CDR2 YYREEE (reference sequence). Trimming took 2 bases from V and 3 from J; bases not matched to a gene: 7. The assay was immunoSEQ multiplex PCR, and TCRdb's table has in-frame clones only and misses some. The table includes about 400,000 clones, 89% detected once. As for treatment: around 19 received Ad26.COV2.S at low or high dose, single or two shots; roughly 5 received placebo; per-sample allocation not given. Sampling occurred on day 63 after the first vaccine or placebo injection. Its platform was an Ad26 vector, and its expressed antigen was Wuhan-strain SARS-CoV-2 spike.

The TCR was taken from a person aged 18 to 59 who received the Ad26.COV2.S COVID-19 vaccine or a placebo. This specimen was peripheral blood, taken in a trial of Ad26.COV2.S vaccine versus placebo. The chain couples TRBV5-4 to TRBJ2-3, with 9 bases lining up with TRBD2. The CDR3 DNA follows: TGTGCCAGCAGCTTCGGAGGTAGCGGGAGTACAGATACGCAGTATTTT. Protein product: CASSFGGSGSTDTQYF.